This TCR beta chain was captured in a study of Ad26.COV2.S vaccination and SARS-CoV-2 variants. Study as a whole: In the study, Ad26.COV2.S was injected intramuscularly once, or twice 56 days apart. Broader study findings: It was reported that spike-specific CD8+ and CD4+ T cell responses were substantially broad after vaccination. It is possible that the TCR breadth and depth analyses underestimated the total T cell responses. Spike-specific TCR breadth in vaccine recipients exceeded that seen in placebo recipients.

A remark on this clone: What it recognizes is unknown.

Germline V gene data show CDR1 as MDHEN and CDR2 as SYDVKM. The CDR3 extends over 16 amino acids. V shed 5 bases and J 4 bases; nucleotides not matched to a gene: 8. Stated treatment: 15 to 20 received Ad26.COV2.S at low or high dose, single or two shots; about five received placebo; per-sample allocation not given. The samples were gathered on day 63 after the first injection of vaccine or placebo. Using immunoSEQ multiplex PCR, the repertoire was profiled, and TCRdb retains in-frame clones only, with some absent. In the table there are about 440,000 clones, less than 95% of which are singletons. The genes are TRBV28 and TRBJ2-1, with 10 bases that match TRBD2. The clonotype originates from a person aged 18-60 years who received the Ad26.COV2.S COVID-19 vaccine or a placebo. The material was peripheral blood, obtained in a trial of Ad26.COV2.S vaccine versus placebo. CDR3 region: CASSHLAGVQYNEQFF. Written as DNA, the CDR3 is TGTGCCAGCAGTCATCTAGCGGGAGTCCAGTACAATGAGCAGTTCTTC.